This T cell receptor beta chain was identified during a study of post-analysis software for immune sequencing data. Study background: Relapsing-remitting, secondary progressive and progressive-relapsing courses of multiple sclerosis were included. Overall study results and limits: F measure showed strong co-clustering of same-batch samples. Normalized Chao1 diversity was significantly lower in multiple sclerosis patients than in controls. Five or six TRBV segments, TRBV5-6, TRBV5-1 and TRBV20-1 among them, were found more frequent in patients than controls.

Germline V gene sequence: CDR1 MNHEY, CDR2 SVGAGI. Trimming took off 0 bases at V and 3 bases at J, with 12 bases between the two ends. This CDR3 spans 15 amino acids. TCR beta cDNA libraries had unique molecular identifiers. T cells numbering about 0.85 to 10 million gave rise to about 490,000 cDNA molecules. TCRdb processed the PCR reads anew with MiXCR; each CDR3 protein has one entry. This sample carries some 370,000 distinct CDR3 sequences, roughly 35% of them seen once, and the ten largest clones take roughly 13%. This clonotype was picked up a small number of times. What it recognizes is unknown.

The genes are TRBV6-5 and TRBJ2-7; no definite D call. The receptor was derived from a girl aged 5 to 17 with multiple sclerosis. Specimen: blood. The CDR3 DNA reads as TGTGCCAGCAGTTACTCGACCGCCCTTCGCTACGAGCAGTACTTC. Translating it yields CASSYSTALRYEQYF.